This TCR beta chain emerged from a study of cytomegalovirus exposure and HLA in healthy donors. PCR used 60 Vbeta primers and 13 Jbeta primers. Repertoires were generated with immunoSEQ multiplex PCR, while TCRdb's copy carries only in-frame clones and drops some. This repertoire shows 150,000 to 250,000 clones, 65% to 85% found once; its top ten account for 0.098%. In regard to this clone: Other DNA sequences within the sample encode an identical CDR3.

The material sequenced was PBMCs. This TCR was sampled from a boy aged 2 to 9 in good health and CMV-seronegative.

The chain's CDR3 is CASSLQETQYF. CDR3 coding DNA: TGTGCCAGCAGCCTACAAGAGACCCAGTACTTC. V is TRBV7-2 and J is TRBJ2-5; D call uncertain. This CDR3 is 11 amino acids long. Germline V gene lookup returns CDR1 SGHTA and CDR2 FQGNSA. V lost 5 bases, J lost 2 bases, and 3 bases lay in between.